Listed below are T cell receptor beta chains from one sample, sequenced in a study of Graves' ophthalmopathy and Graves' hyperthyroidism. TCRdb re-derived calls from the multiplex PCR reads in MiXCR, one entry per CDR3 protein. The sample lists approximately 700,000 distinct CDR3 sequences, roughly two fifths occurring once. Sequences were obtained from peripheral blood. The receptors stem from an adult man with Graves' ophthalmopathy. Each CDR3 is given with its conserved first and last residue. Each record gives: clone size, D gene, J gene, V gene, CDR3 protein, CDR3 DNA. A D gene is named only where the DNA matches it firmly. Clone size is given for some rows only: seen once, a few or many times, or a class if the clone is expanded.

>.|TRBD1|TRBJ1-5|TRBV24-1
CASSTGTGSYSNQPQHF
TGTGCCAGCAGCACCGGGACAGGATCTTATAGCAATCAGCCCCAGCATTTT
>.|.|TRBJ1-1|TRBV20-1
CSAREWGGAGRDEAFF
TGCAGTGCTAGAGAGTGGGGAGGGGCAGGGAGGGATGAAGCTTTCTTT
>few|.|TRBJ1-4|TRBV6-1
CASTLYEKLFF
TGTGCCAGCACCCTCTATGAAAAACTGTTTTTT
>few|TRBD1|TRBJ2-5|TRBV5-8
CASSQDRARQGQETQYF
TGTGCCAGCAGCCAAGATAGGGCGAGACAGGGACAAGAGACCCAGTACTTC
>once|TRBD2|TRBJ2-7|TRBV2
CASGLAGGFYEQYF
TGTGCCAGCGGCCTAGCGGGGGGGTTCTACGAGCAGTACTTC
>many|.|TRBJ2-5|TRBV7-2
CASSLEWTGETQYF
TGTGCCAGCAGCTTAGAGTGGACGGGGGAGACCCAGTACTTC
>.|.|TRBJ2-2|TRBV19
CASTPTGANTGELFF
TGTGCCAGTACCCCTACGGGGGCGAACACCGGGGAGCTGTTTTTT
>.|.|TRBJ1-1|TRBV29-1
CSGYDSRNEAFF
TGCAGCGGATACGACAGCCGTAATGAAGCTTTCTTT
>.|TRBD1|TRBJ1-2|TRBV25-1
CASSYGTGGYTF
TGTGCTAGCTCATACGGGACAGGAGGCTACACCTTC
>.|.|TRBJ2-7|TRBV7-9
CATGGHEQYF
TGTGCCACCGGCGGGCACGAGCAGTACTTC
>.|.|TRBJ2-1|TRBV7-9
CASSSLPGTEQFF
TGTGCCAGCAGTTCGCTCCCAGGTACTGAGCAGTTCTTC
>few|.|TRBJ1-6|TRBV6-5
CASRDSPGGSPLHF
TGTGCCAGCAGAGACAGCCCGGGAGGTTCACCCCTCCACTTT
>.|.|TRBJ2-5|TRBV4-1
CASSESRNQETQYF
TGCGCCAGCAGTGAGTCGAGGAACCAAGAGACCCAGTACTTC
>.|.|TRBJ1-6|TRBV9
CASGLTVVNSPLHF
TGTGCCAGCGGCCTGACAGTTGTGAATTCACCCCTCCACTTT
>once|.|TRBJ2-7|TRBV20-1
CSARGAYSYEQYF
TGCAGTGCTAGGGGGGCCTACTCCTACGAGCAGTACTTC
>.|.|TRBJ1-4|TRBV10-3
CASNERQPDEKLFF
TGTGCCAGCAATGAAAGACAGCCTGATGAAAAACTGTTTTTT
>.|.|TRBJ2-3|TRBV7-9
CASSLVGDTQYF
TGTGCCAGCAGCTTAGTGGGAGATACGCAGTATTTT
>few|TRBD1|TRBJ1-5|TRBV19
CASSIRGQGGVQPQHF
TGTGCCAGTAGTATACGAGGTCAGGGGGGGGTTCAGCCCCAGCATTTT
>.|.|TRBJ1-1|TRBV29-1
CSVRKAGHAGF
TGCAGCGTTCGGAAGGCGGGACACGCGGGCTTT
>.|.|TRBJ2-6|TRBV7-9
CASSSTRTGLSGANVLTF
TGTGCCAGCAGCTCAACCCGGACGGGCCTCTCTGGGGCCAACGTCCTGACTTTC
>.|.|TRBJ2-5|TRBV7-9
CASSNPGTPQETQYF
TGTGCCAGCAGCAACCCGGGGACACCGCAAGAGACCCAGTACTTC
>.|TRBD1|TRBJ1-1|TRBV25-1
CAPGTGNTEAFF
TGTGCCCCCGGGACAGGGAACACTGAAGCTTTCTTT
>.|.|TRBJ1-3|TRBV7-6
CASNGEAYSGNTIYF
TGTGCCAGCAATGGAGAGGCTTACTCTGGAAACACCATATATTTT
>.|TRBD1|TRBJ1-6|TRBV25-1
CASTLGGTGGNSPLHF
TGTGCCAGCACCCTAGGCGGGACAGGCGGGAATTCACCCCTCCACTTT
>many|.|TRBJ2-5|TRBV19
CASSIVDSELYF
TGTGCCAGTAGTATTGTGGACAGTGAATTGTACTTC
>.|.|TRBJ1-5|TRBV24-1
CANHPGASQPQHF
TGTGCCAACCACCCAGGGGCTAGTCAGCCCCAGCATTTT
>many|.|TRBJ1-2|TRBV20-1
CSARGRVHYGYTF
TGCAGTGCTAGAGGCAGGGTGCACTATGGCTACACCTTC
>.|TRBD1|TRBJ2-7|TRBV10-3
CASSYAGTGDLYF
TGTGCCAGCAGCTACGCCGGGACAGGGGACTTGTACTTC
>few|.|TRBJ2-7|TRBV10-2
CASSEEGRVYEQYF
TGTGCCAGCAGTGAAGAGGGCAGGGTCTACGAGCAGTACTTC
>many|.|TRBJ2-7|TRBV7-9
CASSLGGGGTSTTYEQYF
TGTGCCAGCAGCTTAGGAGGTGGCGGGACTTCCACTACCTACGAGCAGTACTTC
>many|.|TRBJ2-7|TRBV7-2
CASSTPGEQYF
TGTGCCAGCAGCACTCCAGGAGAGCAGTACTTC
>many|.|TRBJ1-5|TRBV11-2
CASSPERGDVPQHF
TGTGCCAGCAGCCCCGAGCGGGGAGATGTTCCCCAGCATTTT
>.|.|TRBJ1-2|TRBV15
CATSLDGPGYTF
TGTGCCACCAGCCTAGACGGGCCTGGCTACACCTTC
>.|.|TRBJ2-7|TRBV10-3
CAISARKYDLEQYF
TGTGCCATCAGTGCTAGAAAGTACGACCTCGAGCAGTACTTC
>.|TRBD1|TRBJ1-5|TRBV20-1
CSARRGQGGNQPQHF
TGCAGTGCTAGAAGAGGACAGGGAGGAAATCAGCCCCAGCATTTT
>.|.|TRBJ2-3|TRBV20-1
CSARVWEADTQYF
TGCAGTGCTAGAGTGTGGGAGGCTGATACGCAGTATTTT
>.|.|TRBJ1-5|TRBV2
CASHQGGIAGNQPQHF
TGTGCCAGCCATCAGGGTGGGATCGCCGGGAATCAGCCCCAGCATTTT
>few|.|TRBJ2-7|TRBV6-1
CASSELADLNEQYF
TGTGCCAGCAGTGAGTTAGCGGATTTAAACGAGCAGTACTTC
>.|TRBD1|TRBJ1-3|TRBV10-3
CASTLGQGGYGNTIYF
TGTGCCAGCACCCTAGGACAGGGGGGCTATGGAAACACCATATATTTT
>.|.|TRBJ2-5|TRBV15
CATSRGRTGPEGLAQYF
TGTGCCACCAGCAGAGGCAGGACAGGCCCGGAGGGGTTAGCCCAGTACTTC
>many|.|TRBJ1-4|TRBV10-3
CAISEWEGEEKLFF
TGTGCCATCAGTGAGTGGGAGGGTGAAGAAAAACTGTTTTTT
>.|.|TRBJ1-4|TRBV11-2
CASSWTGKLFF
TGTGCCAGCAGCTGGACGGGAAAACTGTTTTTT
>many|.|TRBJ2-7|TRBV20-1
CSARAPPSYEQYF
TGCAGTGCTAGAGCGCCTCCCTCCTACGAGCAGTACTTC
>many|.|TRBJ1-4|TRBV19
CASRSDPATNEKLFF
TGTGCCAGTAGATCGGACCCGGCAACTAATGAAAAACTGTTTTTT
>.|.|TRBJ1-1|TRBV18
CASSPREGVRTEAFF
TGTGCCAGCTCACCCCGAGAGGGGGTGCGGACTGAAGCTTTCTTT
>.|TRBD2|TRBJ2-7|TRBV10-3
CASSNSRLAGVYEQYF
TGTGCCAGCAGTAACTCGAGACTAGCGGGGGTCTACGAGCAGTACTTC
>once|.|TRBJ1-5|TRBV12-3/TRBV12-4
CASSYSQGRSAQHF
TGTGCCAGCAGTTACTCGCAGGGCCGATCGGCCCAGCATTTT
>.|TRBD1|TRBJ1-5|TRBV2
CASFRDRRTYSNQPQHF
TGTGCCAGCTTCCGGGACAGGCGGACCTATAGCAATCAGCCCCAGCATTTT
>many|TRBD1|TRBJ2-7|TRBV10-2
CASSVTGTGRDF
TGCGCCAGCAGTGTAACCGGGACAGGACGAGACTTC
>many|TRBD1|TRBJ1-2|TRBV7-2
CASSLAGTDYGYTF
TGTGCCAGCAGCTTAGCAGGGACAGACTATGGCTACACCTTC